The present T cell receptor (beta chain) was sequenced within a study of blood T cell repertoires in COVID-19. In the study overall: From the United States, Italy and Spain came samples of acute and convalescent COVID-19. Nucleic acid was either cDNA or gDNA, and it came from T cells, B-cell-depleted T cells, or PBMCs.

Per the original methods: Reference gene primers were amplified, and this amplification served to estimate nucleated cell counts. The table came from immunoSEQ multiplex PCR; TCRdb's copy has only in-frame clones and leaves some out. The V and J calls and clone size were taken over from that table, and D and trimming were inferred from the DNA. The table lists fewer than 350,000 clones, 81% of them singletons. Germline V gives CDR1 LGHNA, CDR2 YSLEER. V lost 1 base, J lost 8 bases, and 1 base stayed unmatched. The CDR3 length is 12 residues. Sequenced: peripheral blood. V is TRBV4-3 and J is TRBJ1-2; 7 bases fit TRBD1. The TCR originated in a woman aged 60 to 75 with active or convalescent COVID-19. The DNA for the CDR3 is TGCGCCAGCAGCCAAGGGACAGGAGGCTACACCTTC. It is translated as CASSQGTGGYTF.